This T cell receptor beta chain was captured by sequencing in a study of OX40 agonist ivuxolimab in advanced cancers. Overall study findings and caveats: A proportion of nonresponders additionally exhibited low normalized T-cell clonal expansion. Not determined was the antigen specificity of the expanded peripheral T cells.

The table lists this clone with a few counts. Its antigen remains unknown. Assay used: immunoSEQ multiplex PCR; TCRdb lists only in-frame clones, some missing. The table includes tens of thousands of clones, 75% to 90% detected once. The sequence was obtained from an adult with an advanced solid tumor such as melanoma, head and neck, liver or kidney cancer. The starting material was CD4+ or CD8+ T cells sorted from blood, obtained in a trial of the OX40 agonist ivuxolimab.

The CDR3, as DNA: TGTGCCAGCAGCTTAGCGGGCCTAAGCACAGATACGCAGTATTTT. Its protein product is CASSLAGLSTDTQYF. The genes are TRBV7-3 and TRBJ2-3; D is possibly TRBD2 (5 bases). Germline lookup yields CDR1 SGHTA and CDR2 FQGTGA. Trimming took off 2 bases at V and 0 bases at J, with 9 bases between the two ends. The CDR3 contains 15 residues.